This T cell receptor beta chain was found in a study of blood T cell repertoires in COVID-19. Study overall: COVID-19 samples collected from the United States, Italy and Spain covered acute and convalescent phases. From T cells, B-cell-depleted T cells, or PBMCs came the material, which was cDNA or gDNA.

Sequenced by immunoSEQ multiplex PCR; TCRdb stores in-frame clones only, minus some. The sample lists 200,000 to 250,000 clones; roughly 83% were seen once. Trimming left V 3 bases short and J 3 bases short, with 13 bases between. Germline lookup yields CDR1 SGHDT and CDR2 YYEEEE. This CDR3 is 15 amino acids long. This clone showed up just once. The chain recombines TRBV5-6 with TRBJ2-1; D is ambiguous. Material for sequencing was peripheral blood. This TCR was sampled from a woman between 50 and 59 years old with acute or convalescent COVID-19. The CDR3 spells CASSSHIQNYNEQFF. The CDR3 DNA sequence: TGTGCCAGCAGCTCACACATACAAAACTACAATGAGCAGTTCTTC.